The entry below gives a single T cell receptor beta chain sequence along with its context. This receptor's antigen is unknown. No qualities accompany the bases; no much larger clone lies one base away. This sample stems from a study of cytomegalovirus exposure and HLA in healthy donors (dated by TCRdb to 2017 to 2019). As for the study more broadly: An earlier analysis of a few hundred of the donors reported about 260 Gb of sequence data and 117 million unique TCR beta sequences obtained from some 200 million T cells. An early release that covered fewer than 750 HLA-typed donors contained approximately 320 gigabases of sequencing data and tens of millions of unique TCR sequences. Of the roughly 400 genotyped donors, roughly 80% were placed in the genetic ancestry cluster associated with self-reported Caucasian donors. The study aimed to test whether cataloging public T cell receptors could reveal signatures of past pathogen exposure. Using immunosequencing, the study profiled T cell repertoires from 666 subjects and related those repertoires to cytomegalovirus serostatus. Besides the first cohort of 666 subjects, a separate validation cohort made up of 120 different subjects was used. To predict cytomegalovirus infection status, the study brought together high-throughput TCR immunosequencing, statistical association of individual TCRs with disease status, and machine learning. In a later analysis, previously published TCR beta repertoires from 666 donors were re-analyzed and high-resolution HLA genotyping was added so that TCR occurrence patterns could be studied. Rather than drawing on any new phenotypic data, the later analysis identified candidate immune exposures from TCR beta sequences and the way those sequences occurred across donors. To decide whether each TCR beta V gene segment behaved as functional or pseudogenic, an earlier analysis of fewer than 750 of the donors relied on high-throughput TCR beta sequencing. Donor age, sex, ethnicity and CMV serostatus were compiled together with the repertoire data. Genome-wide SNP genotypes for about 65% of the 666 donors were used in a later genetic analysis, which treated that subset as a discovery cohort. All discovery cohort repertoires had been generated on a single sequencing platform. Class I and class II HLA loci were covered by the typing at four-digit resolution. The number of typed donors differed by locus: 629-630 for A, B, C, DRB1 and DQB1; some 500 for DQA1; roughly 600 for DPA1; and some 470 for DPB1. Because of strong linkage in the cohort, roughly five DR-DQ haplotypes were treated as single units for association and clustering. Across around 400 genotyped donors of the cohort, an average of roughly 250,000 unique TCR beta nucleotide sequences per donor were sequenced, and about a sixth of those sequences were non-productive. What the authors observed across the whole study: A cluster of highly shared sequence variants was judged likely to represent a technical artifact of the sequencing pipeline. Because counts were too low, roughly 17 rarely observed V segments, including chromosome 9 orphons, were left out of the earlier analysis of several hundred of the donors. The authors suggested that the approach could potentially be extended to other disease states and immunological phenotypes. In a later analysis, several top co-occurrence clusters were reported to appear linked to parvovirus B19, influenza, CMV and Epstein-Barr virus. HLA typing was unavailable for some donors at each locus, so association tests used only the typed subset. The study listed 150 to 200 TCR beta chains as associated with cytomegalovirus. In a later analysis, HLA-associated TCR beta chains showed more clonal expansion and lower generation probabilities than non-associated chains that were equally common. Roughly uniform sequencing depth across donors was assumed in presence/absence analyses, although this assumption may not hold. The classifier was reported to diagnose cytomegalovirus status with high specificity and sensitivity in both the original cohort and the validation cohort. A later genetic analysis associated a missense DCLRE1C variant with V-gene and J-gene trimming of TCR beta chains, and an independent cohort replicated the association. An earlier analysis of 587 of the donors showed that most TCR beta V segments appeared in productive rearrangements either about 87% or about 30% of the time, which broadly matched IMGT annotations. Immune exposure information for the cohort was limited to CMV serostatus. Most TCR sequences were observed very rarely across donors, whereas some public TCRs were present in many individuals. In a later genetic analysis, fewer N-insertions in productive TCRs were reported among donors in an Asian-associated ancestry cluster than the roughly 700-donor mean. When HLA alleles, especially DR and DQ, strongly co-occurred, TCR associations were difficult to assign to individual alleles. Only TCR beta chains were sequenced in this cohort, and the absence of alpha or paired-chain data limited detectable features. Correlated functional status among segregating V segments might reflect linkage disequilibrium, but an unknown experimental factor could not be ruled out. At a false discovery rate of 0.05, a later analysis linked approximately 18,000 TCR beta sequences to specific HLA alleles. The 87-base-pair reads could not distinguish some IMGT-functional V segments, including TRBV6-2 and TRBV6-3, so those segments were excluded. A further reported finding was that TCR beta sequences accurately predicted the HLA-A and HLA-B alleles for most subjects in the first cohort. According to a later analysis, most CMV-associated TCR beta chains appeared to be HLA-restricted, and the HLA associations seemed to be driven largely by CMV exposure. A few of the identified cytomegalovirus-associated TCR beta chains were confirmed in vitro to be specific for cytomegalovirus antigens. According to a later analysis, TCR association rates differed among HLA loci, with DRB1 alleles showing the most associated TCRs and HLA-C alleles showing the fewest.

Library preparation used the immunoSEQ multiplex PCR assay. For the multiplex PCR, a mixture combining 60 forward primers for TCR Vbeta segments and 13 reverse primers for TCR Jbeta segments was used. Amplification of the CDR3 region of rearranged TCR beta genes was performed with a multiplex PCR assay on genomic DNA. The Illumina HiSeq System was used to sequence the amplified TCR beta libraries as 87-base-pair reads. For the original study's pipeline: In a later analysis, some 80 million unique TCR beta chains were counted across the approximately 670 repertoires, and approximately 11 million of these chains were shared by at least two donors. Raw reads were error-corrected and collapsed into unique sequences by a nearest-neighbor algorithm in which closely related sequences were merged to remove PCR and sequencing errors. V, D and J gene segments were assigned by aligning CDR3 sequences to IMGT reference sequences. For a sequence to be retained, a match of at least six nucleotides was required to both a V gene segment and a J gene segment. Rearrangements were called productive when the CDR3 lacked stop codons and stayed in frame with V and J; all others were non-productive. Following IMGT convention, CDR3 was defined as the stretch from the second conserved V-encoded cysteine up to the conserved J-encoded phenylalanine. The earlier analysis of about 590 of the donors excluded sequences that lacked an unambiguous match to a single V gene segment. An earlier analysis of a few hundred of the donors classified V segments as functional when productive rearrangements were above 56.7% and as segregating when the standard deviation between donors was above 5%. To diagnose cytomegalovirus status from the catalog of TCR beta chain sequences, a statistical classification framework was built. In a later analysis, TCR nucleotide sequences were compared against IMGT/GENE-DB human TR gene sequences so that V and J genes could be assigned. The TCRdist pipeline was used in a later analysis to assign CDR3 sequences and most-parsimonious VDJ recombination scenarios. A later analysis defined each TCR beta chain by its CDR3 amino acid sequence plus V-gene family, and excluded reads lacking a unique V-gene family. As a way to deal with suspected cross-contamination and a sequencing artifact, a later analysis dropped more than 500 nucleotide sequences that were highly shared and had low generation probability. A later analysis calculated a clonal expansion index for each public chain from normalized within-repertoire ranks of inferred template counts. Generation probabilities in a later analysis came from a VDJ recombination model fitted to out-of-frame rearrangements, and those results were checked against IGoR. In a later analysis, hypergeometric tests were used to score TCR-TCR, TCR-HLA and TCR-CMV co-occurrence, with a repertoire-size bias correction applied to TCR pairs. False discovery rates were estimated in a later analysis by permuting HLA or CMV assignments 20 times. A later analysis grouped co-occurring TCRs with DBSCAN, adding TCRdist sequence similarity when clustering within HLA-allele-positive subsets. For co-occurrence clustering, repertoires with fewer than 30,000 or more than 120,000 public chains were excluded, along with roughly five repertoires with anomalous nucleotide sharing. The clones in this table, taken by TCRdb from immuneACCESS, are in-frame only. Not every clone is retained; where verified, under half of the shortfall comes from an unresolved V gene, and the cause of the rest is unknown. V, J and clone size derive from that table, while D and trimming were established from the DNA sequence. Here the sample has about 98,000 clones; about 70% occur a single time. The top ten clonotypes cover about 1.2% of the sample.

The cohort comprised around 690 healthy bone marrow donors. At the time of sampling, all cohort members were nominally healthy, though unrecorded immune exposures were likely present. The donor tested CMV seronegative and was one of the 352 seronegative cohort members. Each donor provided a peripheral blood sample, and peripheral blood mononuclear cells were used for TCR beta sequencing. Genomic DNA extraction from the blood cell samples was performed with the Qiagen DNeasy Blood Extraction Kit. CDR3 length: 14 amino acids, cysteine to phenylalanine. The CDR3 DNA has 42 bases and is translated from base 1. The germline V gene sets CDR1 to ENHRY and CDR2 to SYGVKD. Cut back by 4 bases and 0 bases, the V and J ends lie 9 bases apart.

Material for sequencing was PBMCs. This clonotype was obtained from a female donor in good health and CMV-seronegative. The chain links TRBV10-3 with TRBJ1-2, and the D gene may be TRBD1, 5 bases matching. The nucleotide sequence reads as follows: TGTGCCATCAGTGGAGGACAACCTAACTATGGCTACACCTTC. This encodes CAISGGQPNYGYTF.